At least ten counts were recorded for the clone carrying this T cell receptor beta chain. This sample stems from a study of response to subunit inactivated influenza vaccine. Each CDR3 protein is one row after TCRdb ran MiXCR on the RT-PCR reads. The repertoire holds 500,000 to 600,000 distinct CDR3 sequences, approximately 10% seen once, with about 10% in the top ten. The length of the CDR3 is 17 residues. Germline loops: CDR1 SGHAT, CDR2 FQNNGV. With V trimmed by 6 bases and J by 0 bases, 10 bases remained unmatched. These records were also assigned to another study, of T cells expressing NK-cell markers. This second study notes: TCR beta libraries carry UMIs added by 5'RACE template switching. It was sorted CD3+CD56+NKG2C+, CD3+CD56+NKG2C- and CD3+CD56-NKG2C+ T cells that supplied the TCR beta repertoires. What remained unclear was the HCMV specificity of expanded NKG2C+ T cell clones.

The sequence came from a man aged 50-59 years who received an inactivated influenza vaccine. Sequences were derived from PBMCs from blood, sampled on the day of vaccination. The gene calls are TRBV11-2 and TRBJ2-4, with 8 nucleotides matching TRBD1. The CDR3 loop is CASRPNRGNLAKNIQYF. CDR3 DNA sequence: TGTGCCAGCAGGCCGAACAGGGGGAACCTAGCCAAAAACATTCAGTACTTC.